One sample yielded the 26 T cell receptor beta chains listed below, sequenced in a study of blood T cell repertoires in COVID-19. The data were produced by immunoSEQ multiplex PCR, yet TCRdb's version contains in-frame clones alone and is incomplete. The table lists about 400,000 clones, approximately 90% of them singletons. Sequenced input: PBMCs or T cells enriched from blood (not recorded which). The receptors stem from a woman aged 45-60 years who had recovered from COVID-19.

The gene calls are TRBV27 and TRBJ2-7, with D maybe TRBD1 (6 bases). CDR3 size: 12 residues. Trimming cost V 3 bases and J 3 bases, with 6 bases left between them. CDR1 and CDR2 from the germline V gene are MNHEY and SMNVEV (reference sequence). The CDR3 protein is CASSLTGYEQYF. In DNA form, the CDR3 reads TGTGCCAGCAGTTTGACAGGCTACGAGCAGTACTTC.

This chain uses TRBV13 with TRBJ1-1; D is undetermined. Trimming cost V 5 bases and J 6 bases, with 13 bases left between them. CDR1 and CDR2 from the germline V gene are PRHDT and FYEKMQ (reference sequence). This CDR3 spans 13 amino acids. This chain's CDR3 is CASSPRVRAEAFF. In DNA form, the CDR3 reads TGTGCCAGCAGCCCTAGGGTGAGGGCTGAAGCTTTCTTT.

This clone was observed a few times. DNA of the CDR3: TGTGCCAGCAGCCCAGCGGGGGGGGTGTATGAAAAACTGTTTTTT. Translating it yields CASSPAGGVYEKLFF. The gene calls are TRBV7-2 and TRBJ1-4; weak D call: TRBD1 (5 bases). V gave up 5 bases and J gave up 6 bases, with 16 bases separating them. The CDR3 sequence is 15 residues long. Germline V gene lookup returns CDR1 SGHTA and CDR2 FQGNSA.

CDR3 sequence: CASGTEHGYTF. In DNA form, the CDR3 reads TGTGCCAGCGGGACAGAACATGGCTACACCTTC. This chain connects TRBV7-9 to TRBJ1-2; 7 nucleotides line up with TRBD1. Germline V CDR1 and CDR2: SEHNR, FQNEAQ (reference sequence). The CDR3 totals 11 residues. The junction had 3 bases not matched to a gene; V was cut back by 8 bases and J by 6 bases.

This clone was recorded only once. The chain couples TRBV15 to TRBJ1-3; the D is unclear. The V end lost 6 bases, the J end lost 2 bases, and 14 bases lay between the germline ends. CDR1 and CDR2 from the germline V gene are LNHNV and YYDKDF (reference sequence). The CDR3 sequence is 15 residues long. This CDR3 reads CATSTTKPTGNTIYF. CDR3 bases: TGTGCCACCAGTACTACGAAACCCACTGGAAACACCATATATTTT.

The rearrangement uses TRBV5-5 and TRBJ1-4, with D tentatively TRBD1 (6 bases). The CDR3 has 15 amino acids. The V end was cut by 0 bases, the J end by 8 bases, with 14 bases between. Germline V CDR1 and CDR2: SGHKS, YYEKEE (reference sequence). CDR3 region: CASSLGGGPGEKLFF. Here the CDR3 DNA reads TGTGCCAGCAGCTTGGGCGGGGGGCCTGGAGAAAAACTGTTTTTT.

Notes on this clone: The sample has other DNA sequences that encode this CDR3 too. The chain joins TRBV28 to TRBJ1-5; 8 bases are a match to TRBD1. The CDR3 has 14 residues. Germline V CDR1 and CDR2: MDHEN, SYDVKM. The J segment lost 4 bases and the V segment lost 3 bases, leaving 2 bases of the junction unmatched. This CDR3 reads CASSFRTGNQPQHF. The CDR3 DNA reads as TGTGCCAGCAGTTTCCGGACAGGGAATCAGCCCCAGCATTTT.

The J gene is TRBJ1-1, the V gene TRBV5-1; D is possibly TRBD1 (6 bases). There are 14 residues in the CDR3. V was pared by 4 bases and J by 1 base, with 11 bases between. Germline CDR1 SGHRS, CDR2 YFSETQ. In nucleotides, the CDR3 is TGCGCCAGCAGCACCGGACAGACGAACACTGAAGCTTTCTTT. Translating gives CASSTGQTNTEAFF.

J is TRBJ1-5 and V is TRBV6-5, with D perhaps TRBD1 (5 bases). CDR1 and CDR2 from the germline V gene are MNHEY and SVGAGI. The V and J ends lost 7 bases and 0 bases respectively, with 10 bases between them. This CDR3 has 14 residues. The CDR3 is CASTSGYSNQPQHF. The CDR3 DNA is TGTGCCAGCACCTCAGGGTATAGCAATCAGCCCCAGCATTTT.

This chain uses TRBV24-1 with TRBJ2-7; 9 bases agree with TRBD1. Looked up from germline, CDR1 is KGHDR and CDR2 is SFDVKD. Trimming took 4 bases from V and 3 from J; bases not matched to a gene: 6. The CDR3 spans 15 residues. The CDR3: CATSESGQGVYEQYF. CDR3 nucleotides: TGTGCCACCAGTGAATCGGGACAGGGAGTCTACGAGCAGTACTTC.

V usage is TRBV3-1 (or the pseudogene TRBV3-2) and J usage is TRBJ1-1, with D hard to call. The CDR3 is made up of 13 amino acids. Germline lookup yields CDR1 LGHDT and CDR2 YNNKEL (reference sequence). Trimming removed 4 bases at V and 5 bases at J, with 11 bases between. CDR3 coding DNA: TGTGCCAGCAGCCCCCACCATAGAACTGAAGCTTTCTTT. Translated, it gives CASSPHHRTEAFF.

This chain links TRBV5-5 with TRBJ2-1, with 9 bases fitting TRBD1. There are 16 residues in the CDR3. V lost 5 bases to trimming and J lost 6 bases; unmatched junction nucleotides: 12. Germline-derived CDR1 and CDR2 are SGHKS and YYEKEE (reference sequence). CDR3 nucleotide sequence: TGTGCCAGCAGTTACCTAAGGACAGGGGCAGTCAATGAGCAGTTCTTC. Amino acid sequence: CASSYLRTGAVNEQFF.

The genes are TRBV11-3 and TRBJ2-1; no firm D call. In germline, CDR1 is SGHNT, CDR2 YENEEA. The CDR3 runs to 15 residues. The V and J ends lost 5 bases and 5 bases respectively, with 16 bases between them. The CDR3 here is CASSPYLGKDNEQFF. CDR3 in DNA: TGTGCCAGCAGCCCCTACTTGGGCAAGGACAATGAGCAGTTCTTC.

The CDR3 is CASSNRGHTQYF. The CDR3 bases are TGTGCCAGTAGTAACAGGGGTCATACGCAGTATTTT. V is TRBV19 and J is TRBJ2-3; 7 positions match TRBD1. With V trimmed by 4 bases and J by 7 bases, 2 bases remained unmatched. Germline V gene sequence: CDR1 LNHDA, CDR2 SQIVND (reference sequence). CDR3 length: 12 amino acids.

This rearrangement joins TRBV7-6 to TRBJ2-7; D uncertain. Germline loops: CDR1 SGHVS, CDR2 FNYEAQ. The germline V and J ends were trimmed by 6 bases and 1 base, with 10 bases remaining between them. The CDR3 is 13 residues long. CDR3 coding DNA: TGTGCCAGCAGTTCTACTGATTCCTACGAGCAGTACTTC. This codes for CASSSTDSYEQYF.

The V and J genes are TRBV14 and TRBJ2-3, with 14 bases fitting TRBD2. V dropped 4 bases and J dropped 2; count of bases not matched to a gene: 5. The CDR3 runs to 17 residues. Looked up from germline, CDR1 is SGHDN and CDR2 is FVKESK. The CDR3, as DNA: TGTGCCAGCAGCCTCGGACTAGCGGGGGGCCTCACAGATACGCAGTATTTT. Translated, it gives CASSLGLAGGLTDTQYF.

The gene calls are TRBV2 and TRBJ1-2; weak D call: TRBD1 (6 bases). V was pared by 10 bases and J by 3 bases, with 15 bases between. In germline, CDR1 is SNHLY, CDR2 FYNNEI. This CDR3 has 13 residues. CDR3 in amino acids: CATSGQLDYGYTF. The DNA of the CDR3 is TGTGCCACGAGCGGACAGCTGGACTATGGCTACACCTTC. Full variable domain (outside the CDR3, taken from reference TRBV2 and TRBJ1-2): EPEVTQTPSHQVTQMGQEVILRCVPISNHLYFYWYRQILGQKVEFLVSFYNNEISEKSEIFDDQFSVERPDGSNFTLKIRSTKLEDSAMYFCATSGQLDYGYTFGSGTRLTVV.

This chain uses TRBV28 with TRBJ2-7; D remains ambiguous. This CDR3 is 11 amino acids long. CDR1 and CDR2 from the germline V gene are MDHEN and SYDVKM. Between the trimmed V and J ends, which lost 6 bases and 5 bases, there was a span of 8 bases. CDR3 loop: CASSRVDEQYF. Written as DNA, the CDR3 is TGTGCCAGCAGCCGGGTAGACGAGCAGTACTTC.

This chain uses TRBV11-3 with TRBJ2-1; 7 bases are shared with TRBD2. Germline V gene data show CDR1 as SGHNT and CDR2 as YENEEA. The length of the CDR3 is 17 residues. The J segment lost 4 bases and the V segment lost 0 bases, leaving 9 bases of the junction unmatched. The CDR3 DNA reads as TGTGCCAGCAGCTTAGATCACCGGGACTACTATTACAATGAGCAGTTCTTC. Translating it yields CASSLDHRDYYYNEQFF.

This chain links TRBV19 with TRBJ1-5, with a weak D call TRBD1 (6 bases). The CDR3 extends over 16 amino acids. Germline values: CDR1 LNHDA, CDR2 SQIVND (reference sequence). V was trimmed by 4 bases and J by 1 base, leaving 14 bases between them. The CDR3 loop reads CASSTTRGSSNQPQHF. CDR3 coding DNA: TGTGCCAGTAGTACTACCAGGGGAAGCAGCAATCAGCCCCAGCATTTT.

The chain has TRBV28 and TRBJ1-1, with D perhaps matching TRBD1 (5 bases). This CDR3 has 13 residues. The germline V gene encodes CDR1 MDHEN and CDR2 SYDVKM. Trimming stripped 5 bases from V and 3 bases from J, with 10 bases between. DNA for the CDR3: TGTGCCAGCAGTCTATTGACAGACACTGAAGCTTTCTTT. Residues: CASSLLTDTEAFF.

This chain links TRBV28 with TRBJ1-5, with D maybe TRBD1 (6 bases). Trimming pared 4 bases from V and 3 bases from J, leaving 16 bases between. The CDR3 consists of 16 residues. The V gene's germline CDR1 is MDHEN and CDR2 SYDVKM. The CDR3 DNA is TGTGCCAGCAGTTCACCCGGGACATCGAACAATCAGCCCCAGCATTTT. It codes for CASSSPGTSNNQPQHF.

The chain combines TRBV28 with TRBJ2-7; 8 bases match TRBD1. The V segment lost 7 bases and the J segment 2 bases; nucleotides outside the gene matches: 7. The CDR3 runs 14 residues. Germline CDR1 MDHEN, CDR2 SYDVKM. CDR3 DNA: TGTGCCAGCAATCCTACAGGGGGTCCCTACGAGCAGTACTTC. Amino acid sequence: CASNPTGGPYEQYF.

The chain combines TRBV7-8 with TRBJ2-1; 16 nucleotides line up with TRBD2. CDR1 is SGHVS, CDR2 FQNEAQ, per germline. V lost 5 bases and J lost 4; bases outside the gene matches: 5. The CDR3 runs 17 residues. CDR3 in DNA: TGTGCCAGCAGCCTAGGGACTAGCGGGGGGGTTTACAATGAGCAGTTCTTC. Protein product: CASSLGTSGGVYNEQFF. Combining the CDR3 with reference TRBV7-8 and TRBJ2-1 gives the whole variable domain GAGVSQSPRYKVAKRGQDVALRCDPISGHVSLFWYQQALGQGPEFLTYFQNEAQLDKSGLPSDRFFAERPEGSVSTLKIQRTQQEDSAVYLCASSLGTSGGVYNEQFFGPGTRLTVL.

The chain uses TRBV5-4 and TRBJ1-4; perhaps TRBD1 as D (6 bases). The CDR3 runs to 17 residues. CDR1 and CDR2 (germline): SGHNT, YYREEE (reference sequence). Between the trimmed V and J ends, which lost 3 bases and 0 bases, there was a span of 15 bases. CDR3: CASSWGGHTSTNEKLFF. The CDR3 DNA sequence: TGTGCCAGCAGCTGGGGGGGACACACCTCAACTAATGAAAAACTGTTTTTT. The whole variable domain, remainder taken from reference TRBV5-4 and TRBJ1-4, is ETGVTQSPTHLIKTRGQQVTLRCSSQSGHNTVSWYQQALGQGPQFIFQYYREEENGRGNFPPRFSGLQFPNYSSELNVNALELDDSALYLCASSWGGHTSTNEKLFFGSGTQLSVL.

This clone showed up just once. The rearrangement uses TRBV6-5 and TRBJ1-6, with D perhaps TRBD1 (5 bases). This CDR3 comprises 15 residues. The V gene lost 4 bases and the J gene lost 7 bases, with 14 bases spanning the gap. Germline V gene sequence: CDR1 MNHEY, CDR2 SVGAGI. CDR3 in DNA: TGTGCCAGCAGTTGGGACTCTTCTGGGAATTCACCCCTCCACTTT. It is translated as CASSWDSSGNSPLHF.